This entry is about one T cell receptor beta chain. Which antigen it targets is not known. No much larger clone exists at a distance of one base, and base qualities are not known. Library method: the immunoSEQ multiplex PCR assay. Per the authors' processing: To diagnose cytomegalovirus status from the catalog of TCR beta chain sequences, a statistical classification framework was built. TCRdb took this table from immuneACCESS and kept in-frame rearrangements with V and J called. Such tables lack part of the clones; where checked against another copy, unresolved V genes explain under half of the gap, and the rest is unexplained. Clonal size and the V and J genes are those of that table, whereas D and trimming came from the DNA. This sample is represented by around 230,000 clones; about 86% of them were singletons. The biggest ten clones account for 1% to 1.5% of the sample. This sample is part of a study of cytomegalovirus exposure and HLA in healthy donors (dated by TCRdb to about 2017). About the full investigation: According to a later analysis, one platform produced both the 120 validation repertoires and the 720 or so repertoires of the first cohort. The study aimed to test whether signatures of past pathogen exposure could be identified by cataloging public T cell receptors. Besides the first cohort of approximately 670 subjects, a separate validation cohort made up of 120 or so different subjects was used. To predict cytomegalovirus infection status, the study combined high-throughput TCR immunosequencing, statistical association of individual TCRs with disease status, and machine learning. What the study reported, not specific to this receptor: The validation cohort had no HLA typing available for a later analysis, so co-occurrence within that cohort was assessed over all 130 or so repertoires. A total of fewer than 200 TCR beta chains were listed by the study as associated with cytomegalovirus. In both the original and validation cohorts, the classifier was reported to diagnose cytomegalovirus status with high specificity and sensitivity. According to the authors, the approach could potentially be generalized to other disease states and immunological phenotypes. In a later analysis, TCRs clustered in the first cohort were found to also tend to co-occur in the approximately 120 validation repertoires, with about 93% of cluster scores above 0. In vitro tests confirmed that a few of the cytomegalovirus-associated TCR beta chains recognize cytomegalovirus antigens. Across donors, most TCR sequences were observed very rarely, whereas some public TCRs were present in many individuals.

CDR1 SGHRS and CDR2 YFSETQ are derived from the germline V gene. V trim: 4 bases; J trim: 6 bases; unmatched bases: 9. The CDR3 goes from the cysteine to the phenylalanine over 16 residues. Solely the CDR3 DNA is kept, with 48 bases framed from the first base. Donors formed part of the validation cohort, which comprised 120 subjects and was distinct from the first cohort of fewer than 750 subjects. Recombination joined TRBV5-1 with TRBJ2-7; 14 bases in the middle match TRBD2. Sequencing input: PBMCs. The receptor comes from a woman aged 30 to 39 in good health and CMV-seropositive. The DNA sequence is TGCGCCAGCAGCGGGGGACTAGCGGGAGACTCAGCCGAGCAGTACTTC. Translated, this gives CASSGGLAGDSAEQYF.